The sequence of this TCR beta chain was determined in a study of cytomegalovirus exposure and HLA in healthy donors. A remark on this clone: Its matching antigen is unknown.

The PCR was carried out with 60 Vbeta primers and 13 Jbeta primers. Profiling relied on immunoSEQ multiplex PCR, and the TCRdb table lists in-frame clones only, not all of them. Here the sample table reports around 80,000 clones. This CDR3 has 15 amino acids. The ends were cut back, 3 bases at V and 3 bases at J, with 14 bases in the middle. Germline V CDR1 and CDR2: MGHRA, YSYEKL. Study-wide results and caveats: Rare TCR sequences dominated, though some public TCRs recurred in many donors.

The sample consisted of PBMCs. The clonotype originates from a man in his forties in good health and CMV-seronegative. The chain recombines TRBV4-1 with TRBJ1-2; D remains unclear. The CDR3 loop is CASSHRTAGDYGYTF. CDR3 in DNA: TGCGCCAGCAGCCATCGTACTGCAGGTGACTATGGCTACACCTTC.